The clone carrying this T cell receptor (beta chain) was counted between two and nine times. V shed 6 bases and J 6 bases; nucleotides not matched to a gene: 18. Germline lookup yields CDR1 SGHVS and CDR2 FNYEAQ. CDR3 length equals 18 residues. The entry originates in a study of blood T cell repertoires in COVID-19. The overall study: Researchers got acute and convalescent COVID-19 samples from the United States, Italy and Spain. From T cells, B-cell-depleted T cells, or PBMCs came the material, which was cDNA or gDNA.

As processed by the authors: Cell counts per sample came from amplifying reference gene primers. Libraries were prepared by immunoSEQ multiplex PCR; TCRdb keeps only in-frame clonotypes and omits some of them. For V, J and clone size, that table is used; D and trimming come from the DNA. The sample includes roughly 200,000 clones, 85% to 90% seen only once; the top ten take 15% to 20%. The rearrangement links TRBV7-6 to TRBJ2-3, with 10 bases fitting TRBD2. The TCR comes from a person aged 70 to 85 with COVID-19, enrolled during active disease. Sequenced material: peripheral blood. CDR3 sequence: CASSQVAGAGGRRDTQYF. Here the CDR3 DNA reads TGTGCCAGCAGTCAAGTTGCTGGAGCGGGAGGGCGTCGGGATACGCAGTATTTT.